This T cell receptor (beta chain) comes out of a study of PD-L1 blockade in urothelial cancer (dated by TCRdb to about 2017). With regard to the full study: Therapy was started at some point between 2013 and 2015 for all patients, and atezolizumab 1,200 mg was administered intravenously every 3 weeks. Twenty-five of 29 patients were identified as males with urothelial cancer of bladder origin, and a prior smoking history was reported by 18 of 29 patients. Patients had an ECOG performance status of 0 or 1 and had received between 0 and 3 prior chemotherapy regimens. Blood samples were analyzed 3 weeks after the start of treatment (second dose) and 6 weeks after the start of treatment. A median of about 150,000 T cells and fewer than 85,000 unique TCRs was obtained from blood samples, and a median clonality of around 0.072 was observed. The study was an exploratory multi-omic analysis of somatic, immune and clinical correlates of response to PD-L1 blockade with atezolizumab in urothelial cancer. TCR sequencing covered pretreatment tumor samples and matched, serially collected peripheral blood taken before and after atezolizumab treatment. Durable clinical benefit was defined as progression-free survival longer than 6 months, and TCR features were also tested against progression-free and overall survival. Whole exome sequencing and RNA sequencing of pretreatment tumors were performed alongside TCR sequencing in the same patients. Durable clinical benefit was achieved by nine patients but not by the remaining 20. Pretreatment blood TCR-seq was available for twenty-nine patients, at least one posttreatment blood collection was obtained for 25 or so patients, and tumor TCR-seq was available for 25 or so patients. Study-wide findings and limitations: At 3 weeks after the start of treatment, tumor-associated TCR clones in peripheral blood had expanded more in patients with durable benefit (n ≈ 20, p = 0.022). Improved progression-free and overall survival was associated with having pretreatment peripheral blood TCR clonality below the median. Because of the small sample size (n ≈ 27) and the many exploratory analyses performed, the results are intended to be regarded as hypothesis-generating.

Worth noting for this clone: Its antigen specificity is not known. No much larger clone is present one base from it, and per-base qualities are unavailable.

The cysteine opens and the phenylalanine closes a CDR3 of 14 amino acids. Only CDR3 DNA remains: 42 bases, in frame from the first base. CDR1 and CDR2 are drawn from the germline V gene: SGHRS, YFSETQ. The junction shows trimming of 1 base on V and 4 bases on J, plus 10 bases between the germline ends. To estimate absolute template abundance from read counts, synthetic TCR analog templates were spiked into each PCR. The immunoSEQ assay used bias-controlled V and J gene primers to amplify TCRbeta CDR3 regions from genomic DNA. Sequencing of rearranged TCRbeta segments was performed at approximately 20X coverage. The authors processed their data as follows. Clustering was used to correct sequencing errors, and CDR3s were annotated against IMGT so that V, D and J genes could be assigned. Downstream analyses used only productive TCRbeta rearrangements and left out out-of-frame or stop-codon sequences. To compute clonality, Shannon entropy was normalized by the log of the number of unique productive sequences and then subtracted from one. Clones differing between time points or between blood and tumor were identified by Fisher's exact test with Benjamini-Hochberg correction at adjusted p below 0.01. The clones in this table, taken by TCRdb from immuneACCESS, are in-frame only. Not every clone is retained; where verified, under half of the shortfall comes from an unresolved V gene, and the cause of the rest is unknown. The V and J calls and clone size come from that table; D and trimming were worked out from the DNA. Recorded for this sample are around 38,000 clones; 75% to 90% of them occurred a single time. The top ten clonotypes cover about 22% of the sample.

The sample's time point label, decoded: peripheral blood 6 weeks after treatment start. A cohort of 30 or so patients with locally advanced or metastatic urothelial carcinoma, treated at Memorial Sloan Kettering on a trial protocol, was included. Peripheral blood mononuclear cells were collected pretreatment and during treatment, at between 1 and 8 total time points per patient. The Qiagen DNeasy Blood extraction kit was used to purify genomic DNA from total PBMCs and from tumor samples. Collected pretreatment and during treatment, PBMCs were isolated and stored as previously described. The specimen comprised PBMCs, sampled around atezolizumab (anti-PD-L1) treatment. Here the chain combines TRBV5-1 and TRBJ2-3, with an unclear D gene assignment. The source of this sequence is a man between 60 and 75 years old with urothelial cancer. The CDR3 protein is CASSLSLPADTQYF. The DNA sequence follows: TGCGCCAGCAGCTTGTCCCTACCGGCAGATACGCAGTATTTT.